These 15 T cell receptor beta chains share one sample of origin, sequenced in a study of Graves' ophthalmopathy and Graves' hyperthyroidism. Using RNA transcripts, the TCR beta CDR3 regions were amplified. After a first-round RT-PCR with HTBI primers, a second-round multiplex PCR was run. TCRdb fed the multiplex PCR reads into MiXCR, producing one record per CDR3 protein. Among 660,000 or so distinct CDR3 sequences listed, about 38% were seen once. Input material: peripheral blood. These receptors were obtained from an adult man with Graves' ophthalmopathy.

The V call is TRBV7-2, the J call TRBJ1-4, with D unclear. The germline V and J ends were trimmed by 3 bases and 0 bases, with 11 bases remaining between them. Per the germline V gene, CDR1 is SGHTA and CDR2 is FQGNSA. The CDR3 runs 16 residues. The CDR3 loop reads CASSFNQLATNEKLFF. The CDR3 DNA reads TGTGCCAGCAGCTTTAATCAACTCGCAACTAATGAAAAACTGTTTTTT.

As regards this clonotype: A much larger clone differs by one base, so this may be a read error. V and J are TRBV20-1 and TRBJ1-2; the D gene is possibly TRBD1 (5 bases). Germline V gene data show CDR1 as DFQATT and CDR2 as SNEGSKA (reference sequence). The CDR3 extends over 13 amino acids. Trimming removed 0 bases at V and 4 bases at J, with 9 bases between. This CDR3 is CSARDWGSYGYTF. CDR3 nucleotide sequence: TGCAGTGCTAGAGATTGGGGCTCCTATGGCTACACCTTC.

The V and J genes are TRBV19 and TRBJ2-7, with a possible D match to TRBD1 (6 bases). This CDR3 contains 13 residues. V was trimmed by 8 bases and J by 3 bases, leaving 14 bases between them. Looked up from germline, CDR1 is LNHDA and CDR2 is SQIVND (reference sequence). The CDR3 is CASRRGHLYEQYF. As DNA, the CDR3 is TGTGCCAGTCGCAGGGGACACCTCTACGAGCAGTACTTC.

Details on this clonotype: The junction shows a germline mismatch at one end, possibly a read error. V gene TRBV13 combines with J gene TRBJ2-7; TRBD1 matches 7 bases. The germline V gene has CDR1 PRHDT and CDR2 FYEKMQ (reference sequence). The CDR3 is 14 residues long. The CDR3 bases are TGCGCCAGCAGCTTAGACAGGGAAGGCAGTGAGCAGTACTTC. It yields the protein CASSLDREGSEQYF.

This chain links TRBV10-3 with TRBJ1-1; 11 bases are a match to TRBD1. V was pared by 0 bases and J by 1 base, with 4 bases of the junction left unmatched. The CDR3 is made up of 17 amino acids. Germline V gene data show CDR1 as ENHRY and CDR2 as SYGVKD. The CDR3 reads CAISESRTGGANTEAFF. The CDR3 DNA reads as TGTGCCATCAGTGAGTCGAGGACAGGGGGCGCGAACACTGAAGCTTTCTTT.

This clonotype appeared many times. Written as DNA, the CDR3 is TGTGCCAGCAGCCCTACCCGATCGGAGACTGAAGCTTTCTTT. It codes for CASSPTRSETEAFF. V is TRBV9 and J is TRBJ1-1; D remains unclear. Germline CDR1 and CDR2: SGDLS and YYNGEE. This CDR3 is 14 amino acids long. Trimming removed 4 bases at V and 5 bases at J, with 15 bases between.

This clonotype was counted at least ten times. The chain links TRBV6-1 to TRBJ1-6, with D unresolved. The CDR3 covers 12 residues. Germline CDR1 reads MNHNS; CDR2 reads SASEGT. Trimming took off 9 bases at V and 2 bases at J, with 5 bases between the two ends. The chain's CDR3 is CASNAYNSPLHF. The CDR3 nucleotides read TGTGCCAGTAACGCCTATAATTCACCCCTCCACTTT.

This clonotype was observed a handful of times. This chain joins TRBV12-3 or TRBV12-4 and TRBJ1-1; the match to TRBD1 covers 7 bases. After removal of 6 bases from V and 2 bases from J, the junction contained 3 bases not matched to a gene. The CDR3 consists of 13 residues. The CDR3 sequence: CASRYRGNTEAFF. The CDR3 DNA sequence: TGTGCCAGCAGATACAGGGGAAACACTGAAGCTTTCTTT.

The gene calls are TRBV29-1 and TRBJ2-7; TRBD1 might be the D (5 bases). V was clipped by 3 bases and J by 2 bases, with 11 bases between them. The CDR3 covers 13 residues. Germline CDR1 is SQVTM and CDR2 is ANQGSEA. CDR3 DNA sequence: TGCAGCGTTGAGGAGCAGGGCGCCTACGAGCAGTACTTC. It is translated as CSVEEQGAYEQYF.

The table lists this clonotype with a few counts. The V call is TRBV19, the J call TRBJ2-1; no clear D. Germline CDR1 is LNHDA and CDR2 is SQIVND (reference sequence). V dropped 10 bases and J dropped 3 bases, with 10 bases sitting between them. CDR3 length: 12 amino acids. The CDR3 DNA sequence: TGTGCCACCCGGAGCTACTACAATGAGCAGTTCTTC. Protein product: CATRSYYNEQFF.

This clonotype was detected a few times. The chain links TRBV12-5 to TRBJ1-2; D might be TRBD1 (6 bases). Looked up from germline, CDR1 is LGHNT and CDR2 is FRNRAP. This CDR3 is built from 15 residues. Trimming removed 0 bases from V and 4 bases from J, with 12 bases in between. CDR3 nucleotides: TGTGCTAGTGGTTTGGTAGTGGGGGCAACCTATGGCTACACCTTC. Protein: CASGLVVGATYGYTF.

This clonotype was observed many times. The chain uses TRBV19 and TRBJ2-5; perhaps TRBD1 as D (5 bases). V shed 5 bases and J shed 1 base, with 8 bases lying between them. The CDR3 extends over 13 amino acids. The germline V gene has CDR1 LNHDA and CDR2 SQIVND (reference sequence). The CDR3 region is CASSGAAQETQYF. CDR3 DNA: TGTGCCAGTAGTGGGGCAGCCCAAGAGACCCAGTACTTC.

This rearrangement joins TRBV10-3 to TRBJ2-5; 7 bases match TRBD2. There are 14 residues in the CDR3. The germline gives CDR1 ENHRY, CDR2 SYGVKD. After removal of 6 bases from V and 5 bases from J, the junction contained 9 bases not matched to a gene. The DNA of the CDR3 is TGTGCCATCAGAGGAAGCGGGATGTTGGAGACCCAGTACTTC. Protein: CAIRGSGMLETQYF.

This clonotype was recorded at least ten times. V gene TRBV25-1 combines with J gene TRBJ2-5; a weak D match, TRBD2 (6 bases). The germline gives CDR1 MGHDK, CDR2 SYGVNS. This CDR3 has 16 amino acids. Trimming stripped 1 base from V and 0 bases from J, with 12 bases between. CDR3 nucleotides: TGTGCCAGCAGTGAATGGGGGGACGGATACCAAGAGACCCAGTACTTC. This gives the protein CASSEWGDGYQETQYF.

The chain combines TRBV2 with TRBJ2-7; 7 bases line up with TRBD1. The germline CDR1 and CDR2 sequences are SNHLY and FYNNEI. The CDR3 covers 14 residues. The junction had 8 bases not matched to a gene; V was cut back by 5 bases and J by 4 bases. CDR3 bases: TGTGCCAGCAGTCGAGACAGGGAGCGGTACGAGCAGTACTTC. Amino acids: CASSRDRERYEQYF.